These T cell receptor beta chains were read from a single sample in a study of shared clonotypes between healthy human individuals. The protocol was immunoSEQ multiplex PCR, while the TCRdb copy is restricted to in-frame clones and leaves out a portion. The sample contains hundreds of thousands of clones, approximately 96% of which appear only once. The sample comprised naive CD8+ T cells sorted from blood. These receptors all come from a woman in her thirties in good health. Both conserved end residues are part of each CDR3.

TRBV14	TRBJ2-1	15	CASSPGLASYNEQFF
TRBV30	TRBJ1-2	15	CAWSGGAQSNYGYTF
TRBV7-6	TRBJ2-3	17	CASSLGTSGSFTDTQYF
TRBV29-1	NA	16	CSVGEALGQASYEQYF
TRBV27	TRBJ1-5	15	CASSLTGLPNQPQHF
TRBV25-1	TRBJ2-7	17	CASSDPNLDRGTYEQYF
TRBV5-1	TRBJ2-5	14	CASSLEAGLETQYF
TRBV4-1	TRBJ1-1	16	CASSHVGGQKNTEAFF
TRBV13	TRBJ1-1	12	CASSRKNTEAFF
TRBV13	TRBJ2-7	15	CASSPPGLGAYEQYF
TRBV28	TRBJ2-7	13	CASSLFRGQFMNF
TRBV30	TRBJ2-7	14	CAWSPGLSPYEQYF
TRBV27	TRBJ1-5	14	CASSFDRVGQPQHF
TRBV5-6	TRBJ2-3	15	CASSPAPGIPDTQYF
TRBV5-6	TRBJ1-3	14	CASSPGALGNTIYF
TRBV6-5	TRBJ2-7	16	CASSYSIGTDAYEQYF
TRBV27	TRBJ1-1	16	CASSLEGPKMNTEAFF
TRBV4-1	TRBJ2-1	18	CASSQLPPGLGAANEQFF
TRBV2	TRBJ2-7	15	CASSELVGGHGKQYF
TRBV5-1	TRBJ2-3	15	CASSLEGQGLDTQYF
TRBV4-1	TRBJ2-4	13	CASSQDLENIQYF
TRBV9	TRBJ2-7	14	CASSELAGTYEQYF
TRBV28	TRBJ2-7	14	CASSLRVPSYEQYF
TRBV6-1	TRBJ1-1	15	CASSEAGRLNTEAFF
TRBV13	TRBJ2-7	15	CASSPGLAGAYEQYF
TRBV14	TRBJ2-2	17	CASSPHGRFWITGELFF
TRBV28	TRBJ2-1	17	CASSSSSGPSSYNEQFF
TRBV25-1	TRBJ1-2	16	CASSEWNREFDYGYTF
TRBV4-1	TRBJ2-3	18	CASSQQPTASVSTDTQYF
TRBV7-2	TRBJ2-3	14	CASSFGLAGDTQYF
TRBV9	TRBJ2-1	18	CASSVTRSLVGRDNEQFF
TRBV11-2	TRBJ2-1	12	CASSLVSNEQFF
TRBV7-2	TRBJ2-5	13	CASRPDSLETQYF
TRBV10-2	TRBJ2-5	15	CASSWTSGSLETQYF
TRBV15	TRBJ2-5	14	CATSSSGSFETQYF
TRBV19	TRBJ2-7	15	CASSIGRGEVYEQYF
TRBV5-4	TRBJ2-7	15	CASSLGTGGMKEQYF
TRBV19	TRBJ1-1	13	CASSIGGGTEAFF
TRBV6-1	TRBJ2-1	14	CATLTSDYYNEQFF
TRBV6-5	TRBJ2-1	15	CASSYVSGRSNEQFF
TRBV5-4	TRBJ2-7	14	CASSLQGTYYEQYF
TRBV18	TRBJ2-7	15	CASSPPPSGAYEQYF
TRBV5-1	TRBJ2-7	15	CASSLEAGTVYEQYF
TRBV6-5	TRBJ1-1	14	CASSYREGNTEAFF
TRBV7-6	TRBJ2-1	15	CASSSGQGPYNEQFF